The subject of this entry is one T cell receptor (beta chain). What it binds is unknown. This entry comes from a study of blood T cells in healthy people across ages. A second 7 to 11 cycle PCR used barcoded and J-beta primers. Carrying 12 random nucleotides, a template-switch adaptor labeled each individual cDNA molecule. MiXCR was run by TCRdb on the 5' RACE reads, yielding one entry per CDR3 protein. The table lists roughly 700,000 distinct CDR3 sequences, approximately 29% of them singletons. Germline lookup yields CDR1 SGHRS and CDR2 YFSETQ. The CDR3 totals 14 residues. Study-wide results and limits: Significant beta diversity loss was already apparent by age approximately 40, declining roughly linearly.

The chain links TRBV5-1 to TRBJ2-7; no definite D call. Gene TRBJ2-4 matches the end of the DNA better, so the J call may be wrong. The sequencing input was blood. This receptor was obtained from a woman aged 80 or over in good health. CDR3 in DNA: TGCGCCAGCAGCTTGGATGGGATTGGGGACATTCAGTACTTC. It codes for CASSLDGIGDIQYF.